Presented here are 5 T cell receptor beta chains from one specimen sequenced in a study of OX40 agonist ivuxolimab in advanced cancers. Sequenced by immunoSEQ multiplex PCR; TCRdb stores in-frame clones only, minus some. The sample lists 13,000 to 15,000 clones; about 86% were seen once. Material: CD4+ or CD8+ T cells sorted from blood, obtained in a trial of the OX40 agonist ivuxolimab. Receptors originate from an adult with an advanced solid tumor such as melanoma, head and neck, liver or kidney cancer.

The gene calls are TRBV2 and TRBJ2-5, with 13 nucleotides matching TRBD2. Germline V CDR1 and CDR2: SNHLY, FYNNEI. The trim removed 9 bases at V and 7 bases at J, leaving 11 bases unmatched. This CDR3 has 15 amino acids. The CDR3 spells CASGLAGAVGGTQYF. The CDR3 DNA follows: TGTGCCAGTGGACTAGCGGGGGCTGTCGGGGGGACCCAGTACTTC.

This clone was seen just once. V and J are TRBV11-1 and TRBJ2-5; D unresolved. CDR1 is SGHAT, CDR2 FQDESV, per germline (reference sequence). The V end lost 5 bases, the J end lost 2 bases, and 9 bases lay between the germline ends. The CDR3 is made up of 13 amino acids. Here the CDR3 reads CASSRLPQETQYF. The CDR3 nucleotides read TGTGCCAGCAGCCGACTGCCTCAAGAGACCCAGTACTTC.

The chain is built from TRBV7-3 and TRBJ1-6, with D uncertain. V dropped 2 bases and J dropped 1 base, with 0 bases sitting between them. In germline, CDR1 is SGHTA, CDR2 FQGTGA. The CDR3 is 13 residues long. This chain's CDR3 is CASSLSYNSPLHF. DNA of the CDR3: TGTGCCAGCAGCTTATCCTATAATTCACCCCTCCACTTT.

This chain uses TRBV7-6 with TRBJ1-5; D uncertain. The CDR3 is 14 residues long. Germline V gives CDR1 SGHVS, CDR2 FNYEAQ. Trimming left V 3 bases short and J 5 bases short, with 11 bases between. CDR3 DNA: TGTGCCAGCAGCTTGTTAGGTGGGGATCAGCCCCAGCATTTT. Residues: CASSLLGGDQPQHF.

This clone was found once. This chain links TRBV19 with TRBJ1-2; D possibly corresponds to TRBD1 (6 bases). Looked up from germline, CDR1 is LNHDA and CDR2 is SQIVND (reference sequence). V was clipped by 4 bases and J by 6 bases, with 27 bases between them. This CDR3 comprises 18 residues. CDR3 amino acids: CASSTNQRQGRARDGYTF. The CDR3 bases are TGTGCCAGTAGTACGAATCAGAGGCAGGGGAGGGCCCGAGATGGCTACACCTTC.